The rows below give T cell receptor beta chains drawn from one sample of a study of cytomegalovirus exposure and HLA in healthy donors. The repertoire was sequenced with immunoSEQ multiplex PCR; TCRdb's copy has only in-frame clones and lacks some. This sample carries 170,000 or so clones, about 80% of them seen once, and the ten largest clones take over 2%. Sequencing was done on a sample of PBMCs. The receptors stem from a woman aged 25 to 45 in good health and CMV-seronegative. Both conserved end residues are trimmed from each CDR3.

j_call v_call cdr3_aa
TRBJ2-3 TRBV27 ASNQGTTGADTQY
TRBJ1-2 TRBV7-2 ASSTTTIYGYT
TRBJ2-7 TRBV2 ASSEGLVLTYEQY
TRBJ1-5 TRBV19 ASSITGGWNQPQH
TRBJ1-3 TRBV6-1 ASSESSQRWRDTIY
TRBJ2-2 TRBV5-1 ASRWTGSGELF
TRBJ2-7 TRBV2 ASSPTSGTSYEQY
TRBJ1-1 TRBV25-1 ASSPLRGRGGDTEAF
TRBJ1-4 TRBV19 ASSSQGAGGEKLF
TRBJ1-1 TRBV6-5 ASSARGSGAEAF
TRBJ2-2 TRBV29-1 SSQGLTGELF
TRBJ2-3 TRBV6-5 ASSRRTGGTDTQY
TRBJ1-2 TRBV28 ASSFFTDGTGGYGYT
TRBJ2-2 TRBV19 ASSKMAGGPGTGELF
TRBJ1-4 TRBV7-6 ASSPSGTGVEKLF
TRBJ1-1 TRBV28 ASRWTDLNTEAF
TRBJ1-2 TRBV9 ASSALPGGAFDGYT
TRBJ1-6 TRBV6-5 ASTYRQGGNSPLH
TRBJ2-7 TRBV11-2 ASSLGVGGYEQY
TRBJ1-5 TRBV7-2 ASSLEGRGLLNQPQH
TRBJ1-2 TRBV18 ASSPRTETGRYGYT
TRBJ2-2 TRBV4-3 ASSQISGGPGELF
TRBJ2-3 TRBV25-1 ASQRGDTQY
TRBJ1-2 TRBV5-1 ASSPLQGNGYT
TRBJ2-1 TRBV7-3 ASSLSGGANEQF
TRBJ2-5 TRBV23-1 ASSLGDREYQETQY
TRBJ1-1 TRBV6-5 ASSEGGVNTEAF
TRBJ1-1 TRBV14 ASSQGRGPPNTEAF
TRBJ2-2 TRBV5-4 ASRQLAGASDTGELF
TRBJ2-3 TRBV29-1 SGWEANQGPDTQY
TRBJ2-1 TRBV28 ASSFLTGGAVKAEQF
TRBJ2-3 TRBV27 ASSELSEDTQY
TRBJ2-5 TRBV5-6 ASSSGIQETQY
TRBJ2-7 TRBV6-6 ASSYGDRGVYEQY
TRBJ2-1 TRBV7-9 ASSYLAGGPYEQF
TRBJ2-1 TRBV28 ASSRWAGLAENNEQF
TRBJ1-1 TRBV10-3 AIGGQGLKATEAF
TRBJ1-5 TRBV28 ASSFKGARNQPQH
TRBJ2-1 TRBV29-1 SVAGQEDNEQF
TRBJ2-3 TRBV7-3 ASSLTRTETQY
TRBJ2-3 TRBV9 ASSSPPATSGSSTDTQY
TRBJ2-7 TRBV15 ATSRRNRDTEYEQY
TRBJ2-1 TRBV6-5 ASSFSASGYNEQF
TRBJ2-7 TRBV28 ASSLRQIPYEQY
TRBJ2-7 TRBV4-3 ASSQLSGTSSYEQY
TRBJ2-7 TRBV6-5 ASSYSFGLGDEQY
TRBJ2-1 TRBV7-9 ASSLRAGKQF
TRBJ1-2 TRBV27 ASGFSSNYGYT
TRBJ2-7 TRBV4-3 ASSRLRGFSSYEQY
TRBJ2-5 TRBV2 ASSLQGKETQY
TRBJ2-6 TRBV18 ASSLMKAGANVLT
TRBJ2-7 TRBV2 ASNGQGSYEQY
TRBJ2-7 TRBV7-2 ASSLGRSYEQY
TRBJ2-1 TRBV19 ASISRGGTYNEQF
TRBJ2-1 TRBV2 ASSRTSGVNEQF
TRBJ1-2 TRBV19 ASSILNRGDGYT
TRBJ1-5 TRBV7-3 ASSSNRELNQPQH
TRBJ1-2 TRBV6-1 ASSDYFSTGAAYGYT
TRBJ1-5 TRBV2 ASSGTPGYDNQPQH
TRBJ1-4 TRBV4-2 ASRRDQGQATNEKLF